This T cell receptor beta chain was found in a study of blood T cell repertoires in COVID-19. Background on the study: Researchers got acute and convalescent COVID-19 samples from the United States, Italy and Spain. Sources were T cells, B-cell-depleted T cells, or PBMCs; the material itself was cDNA or gDNA.

The CDR3 sequence is 12 residues long. Trimming took 6 bases from V and 6 from J, leaving 8 bases between them. CDR1 is MNHEY and CDR2 is SVGAGI in the germline V gene. Authors' analysis steps: Estimation of nucleated cell counts relied on the amplification of reference gene primers. Produced via immunoSEQ multiplex PCR; TCRdb's table is partial and in-frame only. For V, J and clone size, that table is used; D and trimming come from the DNA. The table records roughly 360,000 clones, around 84% of them present only once. V gene TRBV6-5 combines with J gene TRBJ2-2, with D possibly TRBD1 on 5 matching bases. The clonotype was recovered from a human donor with acute or convalescent COVID-19. The donor label of this sample is uncertain. Input material: peripheral blood. CDR3 residues: CASRRTSGELFF. In DNA form, the CDR3 reads TGTGCCAGCAGAAGGACATCCGGGGAGCTGTTTTTT.